Below are 22 T cell receptor beta chains sequenced from a single sample in a study of beta chain features in type 1 diabetes. The study's findings and limits: Shorter TCRB CDR3s, moderately but significantly so, were found in Type 1 diabetes patients in all four CD4+ subsets.

Investigators reverse transcribed all isolated RNA, so they sequenced expressed TCRB transcripts. Measured with immunoSEQ multiplex PCR; TCRdb has only the in-frame clones, and not every one. This sample yields under 300,000 clones, of which 11% are seen a single time; more than 0.015% belongs to the top ten. Their target antigens are unknown. Sequenced material: naive CD4+ T cells from blood. The receptors were gathered from a man aged 25 to 40 with type 1 diabetes.

Only a few counts were recorded for this clone. The chain has TRBV9 and TRBJ1-2; D is perhaps TRBD1 (5 bases). The CDR3 contains 12 residues. V dropped 4 bases and J dropped 7 bases, with 11 bases sitting between them. Germline lookup yields CDR1 SGDLS and CDR2 YYNGEE. CDR3 region: CASSTPGFGYTF. The CDR3 DNA reads TGTGCCAGCAGCACCCCAGGGTTTGGCTACACCTTC.

This clone was picked up a small number of times. The chain carries TRBV7-2 and TRBJ2-1; 7 positions agree with TRBD1. Germline CDR1 SGHTA, CDR2 FQGNSA. V was pared by 6 bases and J by 3 bases, with 5 bases of the junction left unmatched. This CDR3 comprises 14 residues. The CDR3 region is CASRVGTDYNEQFF. CDR3 coding DNA: TGTGCCAGCAGGGTGGGGACAGACTACAATGAGCAGTTCTTC.

The rearrangement joins TRBV15 to TRBJ2-7, with unresolved D. The CDR3 sequence is 15 residues long. V was clipped by 0 bases and J by 1 base, with 10 bases between them. CDR1 and CDR2 from the germline V gene are LNHNV and YYDKDF (reference sequence). CDR3 loop: CATSRDPESSYEQYF. In DNA form, the CDR3 reads TGTGCCACCAGCAGAGATCCGGAGAGTTCCTACGAGCAGTACTTC.

V gene TRBV25-1 combines with J gene TRBJ2-7, with a tentative D call TRBD1 (6 bases). CDR3 size: 13 residues. CDR1 and CDR2 (germline): MGHDK, SYGVNS. The V end lost 5 bases, the J end lost 3 bases, and 11 bases lay between the germline ends. This CDR3 reads CASSMGHIYEQYF. The CDR3 DNA follows: TGTGCCAGCAGTATGGGACACATCTACGAGCAGTACTTC.

The chain links TRBV2 to TRBJ1-1, with D maybe TRBD1 (6 bases). The CDR3 extends over 15 amino acids. The germline gives CDR1 SNHLY, CDR2 FYNNEI. The V end was cut by 6 bases, the J end by 3 bases, with 17 bases between. CDR3 in amino acids: CASRRRGAGDTEAFF. CDR3 sequence (DNA): TGTGCCAGCAGGCGCAGGGGAGCGGGAGACACTGAAGCTTTCTTT.

This clone has only a few counts. The CDR3 nucleotides are TGTGCCAGCAACTGGGGACAGGGCACAGATACGCAGTATTTT. Translation: CASNWGQGTDTQYF. The chain uses TRBV7-2 and TRBJ2-3, with TRBD1 matching 8 bases. This CDR3 contains 14 residues. The germline V gene has CDR1 SGHTA and CDR2 FQGNSA. The V segment lost 7 bases and the J segment 1 base; nucleotides outside the gene matches: 4.

This clone was seen a few times. The chain carries TRBV28 and TRBJ2-1; TRBD1 aligns across 7 bases. CDR3 length equals 20 residues. Germline V gene data show CDR1 as MDHEN and CDR2 as SYDVKM. V trimming: 6 bases; J trimming: 0 bases; junction bases outside the gene matches: 20. As DNA, the CDR3 is TGTGCCAGCAGATTCCGTGACAGGGATTTTGCCAGGAGCTCCTACAATGAGCAGTTCTTC. Protein product: CASRFRDRDFARSSYNEQFF.

This clone was recorded a few times. V and J are TRBV9 and TRBJ1-6; no firm D call. Germline loops: CDR1 SGDLS, CDR2 YYNGEE. CDR3 size: 13 residues. Trimming shortened V by 3 bases and J by 9 bases, and 10 bases separated the two germline ends. In DNA form, the CDR3 reads TGTGCCAGCAGCGAAGCGGCGGGTTCACCCCTCCACTTT. This codes for CASSEAAGSPLHF.

V usage is TRBV29-1 and J usage is TRBJ2-2; 9 bases are a match to TRBD1. From germline, CDR1 is SQVTM and CDR2 ANQGSEA. V lost 3 bases, J lost 6 bases, and 8 bases stayed unmatched. The CDR3 is made up of 15 amino acids. CDR3 sequence (DNA): TGCAGCGTTGACCTTAGGACAGGGGTACCCGGGGAGCTGTTTTTT. Its protein is CSVDLRTGVPGELFF.

The chain is built from TRBV25-1 and TRBJ2-5; TRBD2 matches at 14 bases. V shed 5 bases and J 5 bases; nucleotides not matched to a gene: 4. Germline values: CDR1 MGHDK, CDR2 SYGVNS. There are 15 residues in the CDR3. CDR3: CASSPRTSGGETQYF. DNA of the CDR3: TGTGCCAGCAGTCCAAGGACTAGCGGGGGGGAGACCCAGTACTTC.

This clone was seen ten or more times. The rearrangement uses TRBV4-2 and TRBJ2-5; D is undetermined. Germline V CDR1 and CDR2: LGHNA, YNFKEQ. The germline V and J ends were trimmed by 0 bases and 2 bases, with 10 bases remaining between them. The CDR3 is 15 residues long. CDR3 loop: CASSQDVAVQETQYF. In nucleotides, the CDR3 is TGTGCCAGCAGCCAAGATGTGGCAGTTCAAGAGACCCAGTACTTC.

To note about this clone: The sample carries other DNA sequences with the same CDR3. The chain has TRBV4-3 and TRBJ1-5; D uncertain. CDR1 and CDR2 from the germline V gene are LGHNA and YSLEER. The CDR3 length is 13 residues. Trimming removed 0 bases at V and 7 bases at J, with 7 bases between. The CDR3 sequence: CASSQDPGQPQHF. DNA of the CDR3: TGCGCCAGCAGCCAAGATCCGGGGCAGCCCCAGCATTTT.

The chain couples TRBV5-1 to TRBJ1-1; D gene ambiguous. Germline assignment: CDR1 SGHRS and CDR2 YFSETQ. This CDR3 has 15 residues. Trimming stripped 1 base from V and 0 bases from J, with 10 bases between. CDR3 in amino acids: CASSLRYSLNTEAFF. The CDR3 bases are TGCGCCAGCAGCTTGCGGTACAGTTTGAACACTGAAGCTTTCTTT.

The rearrangement joins TRBV11-1 to TRBJ1-5, with a tentative D call TRBD1 (6 bases). V was trimmed by 1 base and J by 12 bases, leaving 13 bases between them. CDR3 length: 13 amino acids. The germline CDR1 and CDR2 sequences are SGHAT and FQDESV (reference sequence). The CDR3 region is CASSLEQGFVQHF. For the CDR3, the DNA is TGTGCCAGCAGCTTAGAACAGGGTTTTGTCCAGCATTTT.

In its sample, this clone was seen a few times. The chain couples TRBV20-1 to TRBJ1-1; D not resolved. From germline, CDR1 is DFQATT and CDR2 SNEGSKA (reference sequence). The V gene lost 5 bases and the J gene lost 2 bases, with 6 bases spanning the gap. The CDR3 consists of 11 residues. The CDR3 reads CSASPNTEAFF. The CDR3 DNA reads as TGCAGTGCTTCCCCTAACACTGAAGCTTTCTTT.

This clone was seen a handful of times. V gene TRBV30 combines with J gene TRBJ1-1; D is unresolved. V lost 2 bases and J lost 11, with 12 bases in between. The CDR3 is 11 residues long. Germline CDR1 and CDR2: GTSNPN and SVGIG (reference sequence). The CDR3, as DNA: TGTGCCTGGAGTACCCCAATAGTGGCTTTCTTT. This sequence encodes CAWSTPIVAFF. The complete variable domain, with remaining parts taken from reference TRBV30 and TRBJ1-1, reads SQTIHQWPATLVQPVGSPLSLECTVEGTSNPNLYWYRQAAGRGLQLLFYSVGIGQISSEVPQNLSASRPQDRQFILSSKKLLLSDSGFYLCAWSTPIVAFFGQGTRLTVV.

This chain uses TRBV7-2 with TRBJ2-1; 7 nucleotides line up with TRBD2. With 5 bases clipped from V and 5 bases from J, the junction kept 18 bases outside the gene matches. Germline loops: CDR1 SGHTA, CDR2 FQGNSA. This CDR3 contains 18 residues. CDR3 sequence: CASSSSPSSGVGDNEQFF. The CDR3, as DNA: TGTGCCAGCAGCAGTTCGCCCTCCAGCGGGGTGGGGGACAATGAGCAGTTCTTC.

The V call is TRBV13, the J call TRBJ2-1; 9 bases map to TRBD1. Germline CDR1 is PRHDT and CDR2 is FYEKMQ (reference sequence). CDR3 length: 17 amino acids. Unmatched junction bases numbered 15, after V lost 5 bases and J lost 7 bases. CDR3 sequence reads: CASSPHMWDREGNEQFF. CDR3 nucleotide sequence: TGTGCCAGCAGCCCTCATATGTGGGACAGGGAGGGGAATGAGCAGTTCTTC.

This clone was found a few times. This chain links TRBV5-6 with TRBJ2-3; 7 bases line up with TRBD2. Germline trimming cut 4 bases from V and 0 bases from J; bases unmatched to any gene: 8. Germline loops: CDR1 SGHDT, CDR2 YYEEEE. This CDR3 region has 16 residues. The CDR3 region has the DNA TGTGCCAGCAGCAGGAATAGCGGGTCTAGCACAGATACGCAGTATTTT. Translating it yields CASSRNSGSSTDTQYF.

A few counts support this clone. This chain joins TRBV18 and TRBJ1-1; a weak D match, TRBD1 (5 bases). Germline loops: CDR1 KGHSH, CDR2 LQKENI. Trimming took 3 bases from V and 5 from J, leaving 13 bases between them. This CDR3 has 14 amino acids. CDR3 DNA: TGTGCCAGCTCACCGCGACAGTGGGTAACTGAAGCTTTCTTT. Its protein is CASSPRQWVTEAFF.

This clone was seen more than once but under ten times. The gene calls are TRBV6-5 and TRBJ1-5; 9 positions match TRBD1. Germline trimming cut 0 bases from V and 7 bases from J; bases unmatched to any gene: 4. The CDR3 runs to 15 residues. CDR1 MNHEY and CDR2 SVGAGI come from the germline V gene. CDR3 sequence (DNA): TGTGCCAGCAGTTACTCGGGGACAGGGCAACAGCCCCAGCATTTT. Its protein is CASSYSGTGQQPQHF.

The genes are TRBV5-1 and TRBJ2-5, with D perhaps TRBD2 (5 bases). V lost 4 bases and J 7 bases, leaving 20 bases between the germline ends. The CDR3 is 15 amino acids. Germline V gene lookup returns CDR1 SGHRS and CDR2 YFSETQ. The CDR3 nucleotides are TGCGCCAGCAGCCCCCTGTCTGCTGCGGGCGCGACCCAGTACTTC. It is translated as CASSPLSAAGATQYF.